The clone carrying this T cell receptor (beta chain) came up many times. Preparation of the TCRbeta library involved a method that used unique molecular identifiers. MiXCR was run by TCRdb on the PCR reads, yielding one entry per CDR3 protein. The profile shows 490,000 or so distinct CDR3 sequences, around 13% of them singletons. This sample is part of a study of T-cell reconstitution after alpha-beta-depleted transplantation in children. The specimen comprised PBMCs from the stem cell graft donor, sampled from the stem cell graft. This clonotype was obtained from a human donor who donated a stem cell graft to a child with combined immunodeficiency.

CDR3 loop: CATSRGTGLTVNIQYF. The CDR3 DNA sequence: TGTGCCACCAGCAGAGGTACAGGACTCACCGTAAACATTCAGTACTTC. V is TRBV15 and J is TRBJ2-4; D might be TRBD1 or TRBD2, each matching 5 bases. The CDR3 totals 16 residues. Between the trimmed V and J ends, which lost 1 base and 6 bases, there was a span of 16 bases. CDR1 and CDR2 from the germline V gene are LNHNV and YYDKDF (reference sequence).